A selection of T cell receptor beta chains follows, all from one sample in a study of T cells in Graves' hyperthyroidism and ophthalmopathy. TCRdb re-called the multiplex PCR reads with MiXCR, one entry per CDR3 protein. The table lists some 560,000 distinct CDR3 sequences, less than 20% of them singletons. Sample: blood. The receptors here all came from a woman aged 25 to 39 with Graves' hyperthyroidism. Both conserved end residues are part of each CDR3. The D gene is left open where the match is weak. Rows may omit the clone size; those that give it use once, few, many or a size class.

v_call	clone_size	d_call	j_call	cdr3_nt	cdr3_aa
TRBV7-7	.	.	TRBJ2-1	TGTGCCAGCAGCTTAGCGCCCAGGGACGGTGGTGAGCAGTTCTTC	CASSLAPRDGGEQFF
TRBV28	many	.	TRBJ1-4	TGTGCCAGCAGTTTGGCCGACAGCGAAAAACTGTTTTTT	CASSLADSEKLFF
TRBV6-1	many	TRBD2	TRBJ2-5	TGTGCCAGCAGGGGTAGCGGGAGTATTTGGTTGGCAGAGACCCAGTACTTC	CASRGSGSIWLAETQYF
TRBV27	many	.	TRBJ1-2	TGTGCCAGCAGTTTAAATCCCGGACAGATTGACTACACCTTC	CASSLNPGQIDYTF
TRBV7-3	.	TRBD2	TRBJ2-1	TGTGCCAGCAGCCTCTCTAGCGGGAGGGAATACAATGAGCAGTTCTTC	CASSLSSGREYNEQFF
TRBV12-3/TRBV12-4	many	TRBD2	TRBJ2-7	TGTGCCAGCAGTTCTTGGCTAGCGGCTTACGAGCAGTACTTC	CASSSWLAAYEQYF
TRBV20-1	many	.	TRBJ2-4	TGCAGTGCTAGAGATCGCCGGGGAGCCAAAAACATTCAGTACTTC	CSARDRRGAKNIQYF
TRBV27	once	TRBD2	TRBJ2-5	TGTGCCAGCAGTTTTAGCGGGAGCGGACAAGAGACCCAGTACTTC	CASSFSGSGQETQYF
TRBV20-1	.	TRBD2	TRBJ2-7	TGCAGTGCTAGAGAAACTACTAGCGGGAGTTTCCACGAGCAGTACTTC	CSARETTSGSFHEQYF
TRBV2	few	.	TRBJ2-7	TGTGCCAGCAGTGACCCCGGGACTCTAAACTACGAGCAGTACTTC	CASSDPGTLNYEQYF
TRBV27	few	TRBD1	TRBJ1-2	TGTGCCAGCGGAACCGGGACAGGGCGATCCTATGGCTACACCTTC	CASGTGTGRSYGYTF
TRBV15	many	.	TRBJ2-1	TGTGCCACCAGCAGAGAGGCGGCTCTGGGGAACAATGAGCAGTTCTTC	CATSREAALGNNEQFF
TRBV12-3/TRBV12-4	.	.	TRBJ2-1	TGTGCCAGTTCCGAGGGGATTGATGAGCAGTTCTTC	CASSEGIDEQFF
TRBV3-1	few	TRBD1	TRBJ1-1	TGTGCCAGCAGCCACGGTGACAGGGGCCTCTTGGCTTTCTTT	CASSHGDRGLLAFF
TRBV5-4	.	.	TRBJ2-3	TGTGCCAGCAGCTATTTCGGGAGACTTGAAAATACGCAGTATTTT	CASSYFGRLENTQYF
TRBV29-1	once	.	TRBJ2-7	TGCAGCGTTGTGGGGCAAAGCGGCTACGAGCAGTACTTC	CSVVGQSGYEQYF
TRBV5-6	few	TRBD2	TRBJ2-1	TGTGCCAGCAGCGCGGGACTAGCGGGAGTCTACTCCTACAATGAGCAGTTCTTC	CASSAGLAGVYSYNEQFF
TRBV29-1	.	.	TRBJ1-1	TGCAGCGTTGAAGCCCGGGGGGGGCGGTTGAACACTGAAGCTTTCTTT	CSVEARGGRLNTEAFF
TRBV11-2	many	.	TRBJ2-3	TGTGCCAGCAGCTACGCCCTCACCCAATTGGATACGCAGTATTTT	CASSYALTQLDTQYF
TRBV29-1	.	.	TRBJ1-2	TGCAGCGTTGAAGATCCCAGGACTCTAAACTATGGCTACACCTTC	CSVEDPRTLNYGYTF
TRBV5-1	many	.	TRBJ2-7	TGCGCCAGCAGCTTGGAGGGCAGGGCCTCCTACGAGCAGTACTTC	CASSLEGRASYEQYF
TRBV11-2	.	TRBD1	TRBJ2-3	TGTGCCAGCAGATTGGGACAGGGGGCAACAGATACGCAGTATTTT	CASRLGQGATDTQYF
TRBV20-1	many	TRBD1	TRBJ2-5	TGCAGTGCCCGACGGACAGGGGGCTTCGGAGAGACCCAGTACTTC	CSARRTGGFGETQYF
TRBV20-1	.	TRBD2	TRBJ2-2	TGCAGTGCAAGTCTGTGGCTAGCGGGAGGAACGGCCGGGGAGCTGTTTTTT	CSASLWLAGGTAGELFF
TRBV24-1	.	.	TRBJ2-7	TGTGCCACCAGTGATAGCCCCCCTTCCTACGAGCAGTACTTC	CATSDSPPSYEQYF
TRBV7-3	many	.	TRBJ1-1	TGTGCCAGCAGCTCTTACAGGTCCGGTGAAGCTTTCTTT	CASSSYRSGEAFF
TRBV5-1	.	.	TRBJ2-1	TGCGCCAGCAGCTTGGATCTCGGGAGCTCCTACAATGAGCAGTTCTTC	CASSLDLGSSYNEQFF
TRBV6-1	many	.	TRBJ1-1	TGTGCCAGCAGTGAACAGAGCCTGGGGGAAGAAGCTTTCTTT	CASSEQSLGEEAFF
TRBV19	few	TRBD1	TRBJ1-1	TGTGCCAGTAGTATAATGGGGACAGCTATCGGCACTGAAGCTTTCTTT	CASSIMGTAIGTEAFF
TRBV19	.	.	TRBJ1-5	TGTGCCAGTAGTTCTCTCCCGGTTCAGGGGCAGCCCCAGCATTTT	CASSSLPVQGQPQHF
TRBV10-3	many	TRBD2	TRBJ2-7	TGTGCCATCAGTCGGGGGACCTTAGCGGGAGGAACCTACGAGCAGTACTTC	CAISRGTLAGGTYEQYF
TRBV7-2	.	TRBD2	TRBJ2-1	TGTGCCAGCAGACTTACTAGCGGGAGGGAAAACGAGCAGTTCTTC	CASRLTSGRENEQFF
TRBV30	.	TRBD1	TRBJ2-7	TGTGCCTGGAGCGGACATCTTGGGACAGAGGCCGAGCAGTACTTC	CAWSGHLGTEAEQYF
TRBV3-1	many	TRBD2	TRBJ2-7	TGTGCCAGCAGCCCACGGACTAGCGGAGCCTACGAGCAGTACTTC	CASSPRTSGAYEQYF
TRBV2	many	.	TRBJ2-5	TGTGCCAGCAGTAGGGACACAGGGGAGACCCAGTACTTC	CASSRDTGETQYF
TRBV25-1	many	.	TRBJ1-1	TGTGCCAGCAGTGTGTCACGGACTGAAGCTTTCTTT	CASSVSRTEAFF
TRBV6-5	many	.	TRBJ2-7	TGTGCCAGCAGTTACCTGAGCGAGGTCTACGAGCAGTACTTC	CASSYLSEVYEQYF
TRBV6-1	.	TRBD2	TRBJ2-7	TGTGCCATCACTCCCAAGACTAGCGGGAGTGGGCACGAGCAGTACTTC	CAITPKTSGSGHEQYF
TRBV15	.	.	TRBJ2-7	TGTGCCACCAGCATTCGGGCAGGGGTCGACGAGCAGTACTTC	CATSIRAGVDEQYF
TRBV5-1	many	.	TRBJ2-5	TGCGCCAGCAGCTTGGACGGACAGTGGGACCAAGAGACCCAGTACTTC	CASSLDGQWDQETQYF
TRBV2	many	TRBD1	TRBJ2-7	TGTGCCAGCAGTGAGTTCGGGACAGGGACGTACGAGCAGTACTTC	CASSEFGTGTYEQYF
TRBV18	.	TRBD2	TRBJ2-1	TGTGCCAGCTCACCACCGGTGGCTAGCGGCAACAATGAGCAGTTCTTC	CASSPPVASGNNEQFF
TRBV28	many	TRBD1	TRBJ2-1	TGTGCCAGCAGTTTTACGTGGAACAGGGGTAATGAGCAGTTCTTC	CASSFTWNRGNEQFF
TRBV6-1	.	TRBD1	TRBJ2-7	TGTGCCAGCAGTTTCGACAGGGGCTTACGGTCCTACGAGCAGTACTTC	CASSFDRGLRSYEQYF
TRBV11-2	.	.	TRBJ1-1	TGTGCCAGCAGCTTAGTTGGACCCACTGAAGCTTTCTTT	CASSLVGPTEAFF
TRBV28	many	TRBD1	TRBJ1-1	TGTGCCAGCAGAACAGGGGGTGACACTGAAGCTTTCTTT	CASRTGGDTEAFF
TRBV7-9	many	.	TRBJ2-7	TGTGCCAGCAGCTTAGGGACAGCAGAGCAGTACTTC	CASSLGTAEQYF
TRBV7-2	many	.	TRBJ1-1	TGTGCCAGCAGCTTAACCCCCAAGGGGAACACTGAAGCTTTCTTT	CASSLTPKGNTEAFF
TRBV4-2	few	.	TRBJ2-3	TGTGCCAGCAGCCAATCCCTTTTACGGGAGATCACAGATACGCAGTATTTT	CASSQSLLREITDTQYF
TRBV3-1	many	TRBD1	TRBJ1-1	TGTGCCAGCAGCCAATACGAAACAGGGGCTGAAGCTTTCTTT	CASSQYETGAEAFF
TRBV7-2	many	.	TRBJ2-1	TGTGCCAGCAGCTTAGCGGCACTAGGCAATGAGCAGTTCTTC	CASSLAALGNEQFF
TRBV7-3	few	TRBD2	TRBJ2-5	TGTGCCAGCAGCTTAACGAGTCTAGCGGGAGAGACCCAGTACTTC	CASSLTSLAGETQYF